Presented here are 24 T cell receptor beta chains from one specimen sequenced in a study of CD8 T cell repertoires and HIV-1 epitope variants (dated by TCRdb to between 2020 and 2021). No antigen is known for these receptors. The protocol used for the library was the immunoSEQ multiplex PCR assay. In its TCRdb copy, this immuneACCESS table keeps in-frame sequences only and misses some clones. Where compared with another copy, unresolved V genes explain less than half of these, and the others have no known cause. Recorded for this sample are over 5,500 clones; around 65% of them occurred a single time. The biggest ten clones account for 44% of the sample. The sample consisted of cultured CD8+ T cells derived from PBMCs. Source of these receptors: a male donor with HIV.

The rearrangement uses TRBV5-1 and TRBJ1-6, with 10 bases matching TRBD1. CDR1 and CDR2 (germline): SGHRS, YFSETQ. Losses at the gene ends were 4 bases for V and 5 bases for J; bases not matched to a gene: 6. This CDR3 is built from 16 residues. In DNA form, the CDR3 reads TGCGCCAGCAGCAGGGACAGGGGATCGGATAATTCACCCCTCCACTTT. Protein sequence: CASSRDRGSDNSPLHF.

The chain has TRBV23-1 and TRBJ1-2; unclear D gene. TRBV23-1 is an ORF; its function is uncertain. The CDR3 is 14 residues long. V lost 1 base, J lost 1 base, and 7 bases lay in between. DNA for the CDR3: TGCGCCAGCAGTCAATGGAGGCTTAACTATGGCTACACCTTC. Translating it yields CASSQWRLNYGYTF.

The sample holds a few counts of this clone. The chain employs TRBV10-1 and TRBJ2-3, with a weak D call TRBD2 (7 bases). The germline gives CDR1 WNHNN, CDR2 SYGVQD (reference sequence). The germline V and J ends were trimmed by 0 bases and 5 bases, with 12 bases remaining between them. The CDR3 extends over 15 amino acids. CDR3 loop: CASSESGGPGDTQYF. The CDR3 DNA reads TGCGCCAGCAGTGAGTCGGGGGGGCCGGGAGATACGCAGTATTTT.

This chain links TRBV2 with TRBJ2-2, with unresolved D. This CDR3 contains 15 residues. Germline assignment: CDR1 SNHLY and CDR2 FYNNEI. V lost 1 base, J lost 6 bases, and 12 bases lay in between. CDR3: CASSEDAGGAGELFF. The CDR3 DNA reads TGTGCCAGCAGTGAAGACGCAGGTGGGGCCGGGGAGCTGTTTTTT. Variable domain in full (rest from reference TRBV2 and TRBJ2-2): EPEVTQTPSHQVTQMGQEVILRCVPISNHLYFYWYRQILGQKVEFLVSFYNNEISEKSEIFDDQFSVERPDGSNFTLKIRSTKLEDSAMYFCASSEDAGGAGELFFGEGSRLTVL.

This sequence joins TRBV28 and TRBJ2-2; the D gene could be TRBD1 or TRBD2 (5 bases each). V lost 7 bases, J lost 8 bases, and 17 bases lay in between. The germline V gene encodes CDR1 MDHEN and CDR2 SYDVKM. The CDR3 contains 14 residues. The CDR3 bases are TGTGCCAGCATCGGGGACCCTTCTTTGGGGGAGCTGTTTTTT. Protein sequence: CASIGDPSLGELFF.

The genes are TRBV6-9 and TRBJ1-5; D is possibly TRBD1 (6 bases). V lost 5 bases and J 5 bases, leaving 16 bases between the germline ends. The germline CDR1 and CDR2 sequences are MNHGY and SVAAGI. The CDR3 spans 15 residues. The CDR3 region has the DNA TGTGCCAGCAGTGGGGGGCAGGGGATACATCAGCCCCAGCATTTT. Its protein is CASSGGQGIHQPQHF.

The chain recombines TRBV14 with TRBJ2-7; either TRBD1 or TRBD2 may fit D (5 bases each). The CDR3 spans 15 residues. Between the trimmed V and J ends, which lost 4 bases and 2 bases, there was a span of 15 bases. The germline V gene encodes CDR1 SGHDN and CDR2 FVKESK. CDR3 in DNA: TGTGCCAGCAGCCCGGGACCCAATATTCCCTACGAGCAGTACTTC. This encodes CASSPGPNIPYEQYF. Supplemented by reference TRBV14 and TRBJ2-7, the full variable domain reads EAGVTQFPSHSVIEKGQTVTLRCDPISGHDNLYWYRRVMGKEIKFLLHFVKESKQDESGMPNNRFLAERTGGTYSTLKVQPAELEDSGVYFCASSPGPNIPYEQYFGPGTRLTVT.

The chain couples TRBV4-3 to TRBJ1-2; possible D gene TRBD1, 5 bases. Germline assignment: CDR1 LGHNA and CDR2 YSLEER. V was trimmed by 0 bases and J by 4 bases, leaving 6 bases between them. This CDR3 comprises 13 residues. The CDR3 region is CASSQDGTYGYTF. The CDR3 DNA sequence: TGCGCCAGCAGCCAAGATGGGACCTATGGCTACACCTTC.

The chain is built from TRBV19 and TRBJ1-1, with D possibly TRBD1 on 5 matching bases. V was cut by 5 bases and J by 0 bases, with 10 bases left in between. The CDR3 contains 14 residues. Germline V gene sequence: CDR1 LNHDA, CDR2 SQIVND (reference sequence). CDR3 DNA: TGTGCCAGTAGTCTCGGGGCCGTGAACACTGAAGCTTTCTTT. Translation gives CASSLGAVNTEAFF.

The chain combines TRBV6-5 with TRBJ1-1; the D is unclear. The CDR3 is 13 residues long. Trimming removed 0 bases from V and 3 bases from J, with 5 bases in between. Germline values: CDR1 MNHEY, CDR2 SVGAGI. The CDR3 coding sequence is TGTGCCAGCAGTTACTCCCCCTACACTGAAGCTTTCTTT. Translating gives CASSYSPYTEAFF.

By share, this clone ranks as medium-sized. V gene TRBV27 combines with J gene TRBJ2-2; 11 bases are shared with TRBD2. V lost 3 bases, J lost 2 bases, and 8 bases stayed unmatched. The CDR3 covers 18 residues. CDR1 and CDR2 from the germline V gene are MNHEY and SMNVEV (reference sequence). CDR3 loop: CASSFTTSGNLNTGELFF. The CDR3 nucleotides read TGTGCCAGCAGTTTTACGACTAGCGGGAACTTAAACACCGGGGAGCTGTTTTTT.

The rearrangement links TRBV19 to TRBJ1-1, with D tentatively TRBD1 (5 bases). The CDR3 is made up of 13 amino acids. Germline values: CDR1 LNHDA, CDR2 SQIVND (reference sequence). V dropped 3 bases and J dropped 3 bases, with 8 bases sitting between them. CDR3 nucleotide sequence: TGTGCCAGTAGTATCCAGGGTTACACTGAAGCTTTCTTT. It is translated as CASSIQGYTEAFF. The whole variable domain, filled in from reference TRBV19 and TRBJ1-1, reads DGGITQSPKYLFRKEGQNVTLSCEQNLNHDAMYWYRQDPGQGLRLIYYSQIVNDFQKGDIAEGYSVSREKKESFPLTVTSAQKNPTAFYLCASSIQGYTEAFFGQGTRLTVV.

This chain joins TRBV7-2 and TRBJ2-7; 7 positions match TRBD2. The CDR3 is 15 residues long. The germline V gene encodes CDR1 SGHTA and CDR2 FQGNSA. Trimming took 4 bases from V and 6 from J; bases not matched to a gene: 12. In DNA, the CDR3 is TGTGCCAGCAGCTCCCCGGGACTACCCGAAGGCGAGCAGTACTTC. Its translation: CASSSPGLPEGEQYF. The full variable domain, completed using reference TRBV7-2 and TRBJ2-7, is GAGVSQSPSNKVTEKGKDVELRCDPISGHTALYWYRQSLGQGLEFLIYFQGNSAPDKSGLPSDRFSAERTGGSVSTLTIQRTQQEDSAVYLCASSSPGLPEGEQYFGPGTRLTVT.

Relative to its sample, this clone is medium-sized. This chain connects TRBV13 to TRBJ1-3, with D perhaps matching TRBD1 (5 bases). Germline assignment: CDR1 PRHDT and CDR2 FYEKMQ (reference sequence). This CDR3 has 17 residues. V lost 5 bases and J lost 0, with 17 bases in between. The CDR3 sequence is CASSGGFGASSGNTIYF. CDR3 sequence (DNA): TGTGCCAGCAGCGGTGGATTTGGGGCTAGCTCTGGAAACACCATATATTTT.

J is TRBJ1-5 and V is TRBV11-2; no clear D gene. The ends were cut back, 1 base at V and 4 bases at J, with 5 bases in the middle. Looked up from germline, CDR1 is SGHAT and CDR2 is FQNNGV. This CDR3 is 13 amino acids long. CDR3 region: CASSLGQNQPQHF. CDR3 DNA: TGTGCCAGCAGCTTAGGACAAAATCAGCCCCAGCATTTT.

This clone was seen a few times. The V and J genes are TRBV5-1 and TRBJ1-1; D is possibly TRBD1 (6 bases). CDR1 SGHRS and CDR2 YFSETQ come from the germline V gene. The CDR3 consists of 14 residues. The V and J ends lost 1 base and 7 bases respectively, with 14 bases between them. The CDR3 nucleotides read TGCGCCAGCAGCTTGAACAGGGAGGCCCTTGAAGCTTTCTTT. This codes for CASSLNREALEAFF.

This chain's CDR3 is CASSSPGTGVISTEAFF. The CDR3 DNA reads as TGTGCCAGCAGTTCCCCCGGGACAGGGGTGATTTCCACTGAAGCTTTCTTT. V and J are TRBV13 and TRBJ1-1; 10 bases are a match to TRBD1. This CDR3 comprises 17 residues. V was clipped by 6 bases and J by 4 bases; unmatched bases: 14. Germline values: CDR1 PRHDT, CDR2 FYEKMQ (reference sequence).

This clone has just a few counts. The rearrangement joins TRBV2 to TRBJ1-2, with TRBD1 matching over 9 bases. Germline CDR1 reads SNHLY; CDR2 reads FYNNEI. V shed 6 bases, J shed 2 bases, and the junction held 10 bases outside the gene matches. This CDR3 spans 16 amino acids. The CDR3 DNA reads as TGTGCCAGCAGGGGGACCTTGGACAGGGGCAACTATGGCTACACCTTC. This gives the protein CASRGTLDRGNYGYTF.

In DNA, the CDR3 is TGTGCCAGCAGTTACGGATTGGAGGACCTCGAGCAGTTCTTC. This sequence encodes CASSYGLEDLEQFF. The J gene is TRBJ2-1, the V gene TRBV6-5, with D perhaps matching TRBD2 (5 bases). Germline V CDR1 and CDR2: MNHEY, SVGAGI. The V end was cut by 2 bases, the J end by 10 bases, with 15 bases between. CDR3 length: 14 residues.

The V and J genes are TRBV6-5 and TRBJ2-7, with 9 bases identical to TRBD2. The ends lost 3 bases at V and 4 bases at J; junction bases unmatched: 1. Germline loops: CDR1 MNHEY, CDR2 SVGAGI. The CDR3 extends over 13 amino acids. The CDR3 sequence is CASSYAGGYEQYF. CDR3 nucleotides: TGTGCCAGCAGTTATGCGGGAGGGTACGAGCAGTACTTC.

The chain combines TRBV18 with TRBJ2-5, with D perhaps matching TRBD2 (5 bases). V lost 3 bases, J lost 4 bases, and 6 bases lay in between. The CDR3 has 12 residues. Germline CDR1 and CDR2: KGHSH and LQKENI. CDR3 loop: CASSPEGETQYF. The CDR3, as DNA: TGTGCCAGCTCACCCGAGGGAGAGACCCAGTACTTC.

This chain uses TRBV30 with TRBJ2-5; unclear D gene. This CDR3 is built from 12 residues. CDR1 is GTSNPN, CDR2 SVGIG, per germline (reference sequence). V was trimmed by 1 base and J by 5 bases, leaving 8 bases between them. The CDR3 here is CAWSAVRETQYF. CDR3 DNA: TGTGCCTGGAGTGCGGTCCGGGAGACCCAGTACTTC.

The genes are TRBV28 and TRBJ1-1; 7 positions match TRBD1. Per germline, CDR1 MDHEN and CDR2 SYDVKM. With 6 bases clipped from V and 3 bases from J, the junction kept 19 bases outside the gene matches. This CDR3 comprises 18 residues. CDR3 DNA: TGTGCCAGCAGAGACCCCAAGACAGGGCTTATTGCCCACACTGAAGCTTTCTTT. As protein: CASRDPKTGLIAHTEAFF.

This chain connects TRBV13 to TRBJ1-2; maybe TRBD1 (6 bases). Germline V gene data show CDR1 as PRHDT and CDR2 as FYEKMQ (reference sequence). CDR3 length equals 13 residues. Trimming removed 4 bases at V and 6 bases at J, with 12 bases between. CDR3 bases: TGTGCCAGCAGCTCCCGGGGGCGAGATGGCTACACCTTC. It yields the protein CASSSRGRDGYTF.